Described below is a single T cell receptor (beta chain) sequence and its context. Antigen unknown. Reverse transcription of about 0.5 to 1 ug RNA used random hexamers. Amplification of TCR beta CDR3 across 54 Vbeta and 13 Jbeta was performed with immunoSEQ multiplex PCR. A single record per CDR3 protein comes from TCRdb applying MiXCR to the immunoSEQ multiplex PCR reads. The table shows 150,000 to 200,000 distinct CDR3 sequences, with approximately 93% occurring only once. The data derive from a study of CD8 T cells in Susac syndrome. Study outcomes and limitations: Acknowledgment was made by the study that its TCR sequencing and HLA analysis involved a relatively small number of individuals.

The CDR3 covers 11 residues. V was trimmed by 0 bases and J by 13 bases, leaving 7 bases between them. From germline, CDR1 is SGHDN and CDR2 FVKESK. Sequences were obtained from CD4+ T cells from PBMCs. This sequence joins TRBV14 and TRBJ2-1; D unresolved. This clonotype was obtained from a human donor with multiple sclerosis. In nucleotides, the CDR3 is TGTGCCAGCAGCCAAGAGAAGTTTCAGTTCTTC. Its translation is CASSQEKFQFF. Filled out from reference TRBV14 and TRBJ2-1, the complete variable domain reads EAGVTQFPSHSVIEKGQTVTLRCDPISGHDNLYWYRRVMGKEIKFLLHFVKESKQDESGMPNNRFLAERTGGTYSTLKVQPAELEDSGVYFCASSQEKFQFFGPGTRLTVL.